This entry lists 14 T cell receptor beta chains sequenced from one sample in a study of cytomegalovirus exposure and HLA in healthy donors (TCRdb year 2017). Libraries were constructed by the immunoSEQ multiplex PCR assay. For the multiplex PCR, a mixture combining 60 forward primers for TCR Vbeta segments and 13 reverse primers for TCR Jbeta segments was used. The immuneACCESS repertoire file appears here via TCRdb, limited to in-frame rearrangements. These files lack a portion of the clones; in checked studies, under half of the deficit traces to unresolved V genes, and the cause of the others is not known. Recorded for this sample are 120,000 to 150,000 clones; around four fifths of them occurred a single time. The ten largest clones represent roughly 3.4% of the sample. The sequenced sample was PBMCs. The receptor source for this set is a male donor in good health and CMV-seronegative.

This sequence joins TRBV5-8 and TRBJ2-2, with 10 positions matching TRBD1. J gave up 6 bases and V 4 bases, and 12 bases lay outside the gene matches. There are 17 residues in the CDR3. In germline, CDR1 is SGHTS, CDR2 YDEGEE. DNA for the CDR3: TGTGCCAGCAGCCAGGACAGGGGGGGGTTCGTCTCCGGGGAGCTGTTTTTT. Amino acid sequence: CASSQDRGGFVSGELFF.

This chain connects TRBV2 to TRBJ1-2, with TRBD1 matching 8 bases. Per the germline V gene, CDR1 is SNHLY and CDR2 is FYNNEI. J gave up 4 bases and V 3 bases, and 1 base lay outside the gene matches. CDR3 length equals 13 residues. The CDR3 reads CASSDGTGYGYTF. For the CDR3, the DNA is TGTGCCAGCAGTGACGGGACAGGCTATGGCTACACCTTC.

This rearrangement joins TRBV18 to TRBJ2-7; 8 positions agree with TRBD2. Germline CDR1 reads KGHSH; CDR2 reads LQKENI. There are 17 residues in the CDR3. J was trimmed by 6 bases and V by 4 bases; bases with no gene match: 17. As DNA, the CDR3 is TGTGCCAGCTCACAGGCGGGTTTAGCCGGGGGGGCTGGCGAGCAGTACTTC. This codes for CASSQAGLAGGAGEQYF.

The chain is built from TRBV9 and TRBJ1-4; tentative D call: TRBD1 (5 bases). V lost 4 bases, J lost 0 bases, and 22 bases lay in between. Germline loops: CDR1 SGDLS, CDR2 YYNGEE. This CDR3 contains 19 residues. The CDR3 loop is CASSSGRGPTGTTNEKLFF. CDR3 bases: TGTGCCAGCAGCTCCGGGAGGGGCCCAACAGGAACAACTAATGAAAAACTGTTTTTT.

CDR3 sequence: CATSTSGGQPQHF. CDR3 in DNA: TGTGCCACCAGCACCTCTGGGGGGCAGCCCCAGCATTTT. The V call is TRBV15, the J call TRBJ1-5, with a tentative D call TRBD1 (5 bases). CDR3 size: 13 residues. V was cut by 4 bases and J by 7 bases, with 11 bases left in between. Looked up from germline, CDR1 is LNHNV and CDR2 is YYDKDF (reference sequence).

The chain has TRBV5-1 and TRBJ1-1; a possible D gene is TRBD1 (5 bases). Germline values: CDR1 SGHRS, CDR2 YFSETQ. This CDR3 is built from 16 residues. V was cut by 4 bases and J by 4 bases, with 20 bases left in between. The CDR3 nucleotides are TGCGCCAGCAGCACGGAGGGGACTCTCTTCCCCACTGAAGCTTTCTTT. Translating gives CASSTEGTLFPTEAFF.

The CDR3 coding sequence is TGTGCCAGCAGGCAAGGGGGACAGTTGAGCGAGCAGTACTTC. This encodes CASRQGGQLSEQYF. This chain connects TRBV28 to TRBJ2-7, with 7 nucleotides matching TRBD1. Germline V gene lookup returns CDR1 MDHEN and CDR2 SYDVKM. The length of the CDR3 is 14 residues. Losses at the gene ends were 6 bases for V and 6 bases for J; bases not matched to a gene: 11.

The chain has TRBV6-6 and TRBJ1-3; 7 positions match TRBD1. V shed 8 bases and J 5 bases; nucleotides not matched to a gene: 12. Germline loops: CDR1 MNHNY, CDR2 SVGAGI (reference sequence). The CDR3 covers 15 residues. The CDR3 is CASAGGRGERNTIYF. The DNA of the CDR3 is TGTGCCAGCGCCGGGGGCAGGGGGGAAAGAAACACCATATATTTT.

The chain has TRBV7-6 and TRBJ2-7; 11 nucleotides align to TRBD2. Germline assignment: CDR1 SGHVS and CDR2 FNYEAQ. V shed 1 base and J 5 bases; nucleotides not matched to a gene: 13. This CDR3 is built from 18 residues. The CDR3 region is CASSLVGPLAGGAHEQYF. In nucleotides, the CDR3 is TGTGCCAGCAGCTTAGTAGGACCGCTAGCGGGAGGAGCCCACGAGCAGTACTTC.

This sequence joins TRBV28 and TRBJ2-3; unclear D gene. The V end was cut by 6 bases, the J end by 0 bases, with 19 bases between. Germline values: CDR1 MDHEN, CDR2 SYDVKM. CDR3 length: 17 residues. This CDR3 reads CASRGRPMPTSTDTQYF. DNA for the CDR3: TGTGCCAGCAGGGGCAGGCCAATGCCCACTAGCACAGATACGCAGTATTTT.

This CDR3 is CASSLGDRWDNTEAFF. Written as DNA, the CDR3 is TGTGCCAGCAGCTTGGGGGACAGGTGGGATAACACTGAAGCTTTCTTT. The rearrangement links TRBV5-4 to TRBJ1-1; TRBD1 aligns across 8 bases. Losses at the gene ends were 0 bases for V and 2 bases for J; bases not matched to a gene: 6. CDR1 and CDR2 from the germline V gene are SGHNT and YYREEE (reference sequence). There are 16 residues in the CDR3.

A word on this clone: One end of the junction is discordant with germline, which a read error may explain. This chain links TRBV7-2 with TRBJ2-5; no firm D call. The tail of the sequence fits TRBJ2-7 better, so the J call may be wrong. CDR3 length equals 13 residues. Germline CDR1 is SGHTA and CDR2 is FQGNSA. In nucleotides, the CDR3 is TGTGCCAGCAGCATAGCATACTCCTACGAGCAGTACTTC. Encoded protein: CASSIAYSYEQYF.

V gene TRBV18 combines with J gene TRBJ2-7; D call uncertain. In germline, CDR1 is KGHSH, CDR2 LQKENI. The CDR3 runs 14 residues. V lost 3 bases and J 0 bases, leaving 9 bases between the germline ends. CDR3 sequence: CASSPWQNSYEQYF. DNA for the CDR3: TGTGCCAGCTCACCTTGGCAGAACTCCTACGAGCAGTACTTC.

V is TRBV2 and J is TRBJ2-7, with D tentatively TRBD1 (6 bases). The CDR3 has 14 amino acids. Trimming took off 6 bases at V and 0 bases at J, with 12 bases between the two ends. CDR1 and CDR2 from the germline V gene are SNHLY and FYNNEI. This CDR3 is CASRQGTSSYEQYF. The CDR3 DNA sequence: TGTGCCAGCAGACAGGGAACCAGCTCCTACGAGCAGTACTTC.